The clone carrying this T cell receptor beta chain turned up a few times. Its target is unknown. The data were taken from a study of molecular identifiers for immune sequencing clone quantification. Study-level findings and limits: The share of molecules held by clones above 20 RNA copies was over 99% in effector cells and under 1% in naive cells. Sizes of highly expanded clones could be underestimated through identical TCRs sharing a barcode.

MiXCR was run by TCRdb on the PCR reads, yielding one entry per CDR3 protein. Among approximately 500,000 distinct CDR3 sequences, about 21% were seen once, and the ten largest hold approximately 0.8%. Trimming took off 7 bases at V and 6 bases at J, with 15 bases between the two ends. Germline assignment: CDR1 MGHDK and CDR2 SYGVNS. The CDR3 has 13 amino acids. The chain has TRBV25-1 and TRBJ2-5; D uncertain. What was sequenced was naive CD8+ T cells from blood, with Jurkat cell RNA spiked in. Subset in this sample: FACS-sorted CD8+CD4-CCR7+CD45RA+ naive T cells. This sequence originates from a human donor in good health. Some libraries in this study had Jurkat cell RNA spiked in. The CDR3 protein is CASTSPRSQTQYF. The CDR3 DNA reads TGTGCCAGCACCAGCCCCAGGTCGCAGACCCAGTACTTC.